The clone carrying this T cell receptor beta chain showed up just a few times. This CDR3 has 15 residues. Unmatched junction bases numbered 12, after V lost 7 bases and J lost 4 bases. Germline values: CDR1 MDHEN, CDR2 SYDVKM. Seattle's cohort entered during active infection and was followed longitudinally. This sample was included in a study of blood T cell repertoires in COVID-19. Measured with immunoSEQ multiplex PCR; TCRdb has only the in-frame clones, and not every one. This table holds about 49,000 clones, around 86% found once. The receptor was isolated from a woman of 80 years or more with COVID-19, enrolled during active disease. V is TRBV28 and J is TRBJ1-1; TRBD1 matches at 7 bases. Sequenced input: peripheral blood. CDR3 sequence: CASTFLTGIGTEAFF. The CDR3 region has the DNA TGTGCCAGCACCTTCTTGACAGGGATCGGCACTGAAGCTTTCTTT.